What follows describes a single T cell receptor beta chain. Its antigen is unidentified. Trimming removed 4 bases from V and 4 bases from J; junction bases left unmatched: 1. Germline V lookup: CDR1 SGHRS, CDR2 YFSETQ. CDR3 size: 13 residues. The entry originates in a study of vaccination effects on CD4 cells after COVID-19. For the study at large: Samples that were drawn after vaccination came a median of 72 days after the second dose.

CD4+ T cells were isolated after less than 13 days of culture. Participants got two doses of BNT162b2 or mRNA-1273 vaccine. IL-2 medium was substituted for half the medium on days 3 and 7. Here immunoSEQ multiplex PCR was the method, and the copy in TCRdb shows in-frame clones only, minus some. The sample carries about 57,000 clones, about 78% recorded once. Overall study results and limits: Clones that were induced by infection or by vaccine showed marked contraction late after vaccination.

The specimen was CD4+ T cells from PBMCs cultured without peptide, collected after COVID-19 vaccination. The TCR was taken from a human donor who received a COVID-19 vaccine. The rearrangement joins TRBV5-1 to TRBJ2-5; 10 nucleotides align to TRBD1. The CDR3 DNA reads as TGCGCCAGCAGCAGGGACAGGGGAGAGACCCAGTACTTC. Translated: CASSRDRGETQYF.